The 5 T cell receptor beta chains below all came from one sample that was sequenced in a study of TIL therapy for anti-PD-1-resistant metastatic lung cancer. Documented time point: pre-treatment sample, taken before nivolumab and TIL therapy. Sequencing used immunoSEQ v3. The table came from immunoSEQ multiplex PCR; TCRdb's copy has only in-frame clones and leaves some out. The sample consists of more than 55,000 clones, roughly 66% of them appearing once. Sequenced here: blood, sampled at baseline. Receptors originate from a person between 25 and 80 years old with non-small cell lung cancer.

V usage is TRBV30 and J usage is TRBJ2-7; D is perhaps TRBD2 (7 bases). Per germline, CDR1 GTSNPN and CDR2 SVGIG (reference sequence). V was trimmed by 2 bases and J by 4 bases, leaving 12 bases between them. This CDR3 comprises 13 residues. CDR3 sequence (DNA): TGTGCCTGGAGTCGCGGGGGCCCTTACGAGCAGTACTTC. Amino acid sequence: CAWSRGGPYEQYF.

This chain links TRBV5-1 with TRBJ2-1, with unresolved D. This CDR3 has 13 amino acids. Trimming left V 9 bases short and J 4 bases short, with 14 bases between. Germline CDR1 and CDR2: SGHRS and YFSETQ. CDR3 sequence: CATSTLGYNEQFF. CDR3 sequence (DNA): TGCGCCACCTCCACCCTAGGATACAATGAGCAGTTCTTC.

The chain carries TRBV28 and TRBJ2-7; D is unresolved. The CDR3 spans 12 residues. V shed 1 base and J shed 4 bases, with 5 bases lying between them. Germline V lookup: CDR1 MDHEN, CDR2 SYDVKM. The CDR3 DNA follows: TGTGCCAGCAGTTTATTCGGGTACGAGCAGTACTTC. It specifies CASSLFGYEQYF.

This chain connects TRBV14 to TRBJ2-6, with a possible D match to TRBD2 (6 bases). This CDR3 is 17 amino acids long. Looked up from germline, CDR1 is SGHDN and CDR2 is FVKESK. Trimming stripped 2 bases from V and 0 bases from J, with 11 bases between. CDR3 DNA: TGTGCCAGCAGCCAAAGGAGGGTCCTCTCTGGGGCCAACGTCCTGACTTTC. Translation: CASSQRRVLSGANVLTF.

This chain joins TRBV10-3 and TRBJ2-1, with TRBD2 matching 9 bases. The trim removed 6 bases at V and 4 bases at J, leaving 10 bases unmatched. The CDR3 consists of 16 residues. Germline values: CDR1 ENHRY, CDR2 SYGVKD. The CDR3 nucleotides read TGTGCCATCAGCACCCGTACTAGCGGGTCTTACAATGAGCAGTTCTTC. Translated, it gives CAISTRTSGSYNEQFF.